A single sample is the source of the 30 T cell receptor beta chains below, sequenced in a study of cytomegalovirus exposure and HLA in healthy donors. Repertoires were generated with immunoSEQ multiplex PCR, while TCRdb's copy carries only in-frame clones and drops some. The data hold approximately 44,000 clones, with 88% observed a single time. The sample taken for sequencing was PBMCs. The receptors shown here come from a young woman in good health and CMV-seronegative.

The rearrangement uses TRBV28 and TRBJ1-1; D is unresolved. There are 13 residues in the CDR3. Germline V CDR1 and CDR2: MDHEN, SYDVKM. V lost 2 bases and J lost 1, with 5 bases in between. The CDR3 here is CASSLPRNTEAFF. The CDR3 DNA sequence: TGTGCCAGCAGTTTACCCAGGAACACTGAAGCTTTCTTT.

The chain recombines TRBV2 with TRBJ1-4, with a weak D call TRBD1 (5 bases). V shed 8 bases and J shed 8 bases, with 15 bases lying between them. This CDR3 region has 13 residues. Germline assignment: CDR1 SNHLY and CDR2 FYNNEI. Here the CDR3 reads CASFRGYGEKLFF. The DNA of the CDR3 is TGTGCCAGCTTTAGGGGCTACGGGGAAAAACTGTTTTTT.

The J gene is TRBJ2-5, the V gene TRBV7-2; TRBD2 is a possible D gene (6 bases). Germline CDR1 reads SGHTA; CDR2 reads FQGNSA. The CDR3 is made up of 16 amino acids. The germline V and J ends were trimmed by 2 bases and 2 bases, with 15 bases remaining between them. Written as DNA, the CDR3 is TGTGCCAGCAGCTTATCTTCAAGCGGGTATCAAGAGACCCAGTACTTC. Translated: CASSLSSSGYQETQYF. The full variable domain, with the rest looked up from reference TRBV7-2 and TRBJ2-5, is GAGVSQSPSNKVTEKGKDVELRCDPISGHTALYWYRQSLGQGLEFLIYFQGNSAPDKSGLPSDRFSAERTGGSVSTLTIQRTQQEDSAVYLCASSLSSSGYQETQYFGPGTRLLVL.

Only one count was recorded for this clone. The V call is TRBV6-5, the J call TRBJ2-1; D not certain. The V end was cut by 7 bases, the J end by 0 bases, with 7 bases between. This CDR3 region has 13 residues. From germline, CDR1 is MNHEY and CDR2 SVGAGI. The CDR3 region has the DNA TGTGCCAGCACCCCGAGCTCCTACAATGAGCAGTTCTTC. Amino acids: CASTPSSYNEQFF.

V gene TRBV30 combines with J gene TRBJ2-4; 11 bases agree with TRBD2. This CDR3 has 14 residues. The V segment lost 2 bases and the J segment 12 bases; nucleotides outside the gene matches: 9. In germline, CDR1 is GTSNPN, CDR2 SVGIG (reference sequence). Written as DNA, the CDR3 is TGTGCCTGGAGTCTTGGCACTAGCGGGGGAACTCAGTACTTC. Its protein product is CAWSLGTSGGTQYF.

The V call is TRBV6-5, the J call TRBJ2-3; D is unclear. This CDR3 is built from 15 residues. V lost 2 bases and J lost 2, with 11 bases in between. Germline values: CDR1 MNHEY, CDR2 SVGAGI. This CDR3 is CASSYTRSSTDTQYF. Written as DNA, the CDR3 is TGTGCCAGCAGTTACACCAGGTCCTCCACAGATACGCAGTATTTT.

V usage is TRBV5-6 and J usage is TRBJ2-1, with 8 bases fitting TRBD1. Germline V gene data show CDR1 as SGHDT and CDR2 as YYEEEE. CDR3 length: 14 residues. V trimming: 1 base; J trimming: 3 bases; junction bases outside the gene matches: 0. The CDR3 region is CASSLTGGYNEQFF. The CDR3 bases are TGTGCCAGCAGCTTGACAGGGGGCTACAATGAGCAGTTCTTC.

This clone was seen only once. The chain uses TRBV6-4 and TRBJ2-1, with 7 bases matching TRBD1. Germline trimming cut 3 bases from V and 9 bases from J; bases unmatched to any gene: 11. The CDR3 extends over 15 amino acids. Looked up from germline, CDR1 is MRHNA and CDR2 is SNTAGT. The CDR3 reads CASSEGGRGRREQFF. CDR3 in DNA: TGTGCCAGCAGTGAAGGGGGCAGGGGAAGACGTGAGCAGTTCTTC.

This clone was counted a single time. V usage is TRBV6-5 and J usage is TRBJ2-7; D might be TRBD2 (6 bases). This CDR3 has 11 residues. V lost 4 bases and J lost 6, with 7 bases in between. Germline values: CDR1 MNHEY, CDR2 SVGAGI. This CDR3 is CASSLGGEQYF. For the CDR3, the DNA is TGTGCCAGCAGTTTGGGAGGCGAGCAGTACTTC.

The gene calls are TRBV27 and TRBJ2-1, with D maybe TRBD1 (6 bases). Looked up from germline, CDR1 is MNHEY and CDR2 is SMNVEV (reference sequence). This CDR3 has 14 residues. Trimming shortened V by 6 bases and J by 6 bases, and 15 bases separated the two germline ends. The CDR3 region is CASSDRFPGNEQFF. CDR3 coding DNA: TGTGCCAGCAGCGACAGGTTCCCTGGCAATGAGCAGTTCTTC.

The chain recombines TRBV9 with TRBJ2-6; 7 bases match TRBD1. This CDR3 has 17 amino acids. Germline V CDR1 and CDR2: SGDLS, YYNGEE. Unmatched junction bases numbered 9, after V lost 3 bases and J lost 3 bases. CDR3: CASSGRGPGIGANVLTF. CDR3 sequence (DNA): TGTGCCAGCAGCGGTAGGGGGCCCGGGATTGGGGCCAACGTCCTGACTTTC. The full variable domain, rest sourced from reference TRBV9 and TRBJ2-6, is DSGVTQTPKHLITATGQRVTLRCSPRSGDLSVYWYQQSLDQGLQFLIQYYNGEERAKGNILERFSAQQFPDLHSELNLSSLELGDSALYFCASSGRGPGIGANVLTFGAGSRLTVL.

This chain uses TRBV28 with TRBJ2-7, with a tentative D call TRBD1 (6 bases). The CDR3 length is 13 residues. Trimming removed 6 bases from V and 4 bases from J, with 13 bases in between. The germline CDR1 and CDR2 sequences are MDHEN and SYDVKM. This CDR3 is CASRDSKGYEQYF. The CDR3 nucleotides are TGTGCCAGCAGGGACAGTAAAGGGTACGAGCAGTACTTC.

This chain joins TRBV4-3 and TRBJ2-3; 7 nucleotides align to TRBD2. This CDR3 has 18 residues. The V segment lost 0 bases and the J segment 0 bases; nucleotides outside the gene matches: 9. Germline V gene sequence: CDR1 LGHNA, CDR2 YSLEER. CDR3 protein: CASSQDPSSGTSTDTQYF. The CDR3 region has the DNA TGCGCCAGCAGCCAAGACCCATCTAGCGGCACTAGCACAGATACGCAGTATTTT.

The chain combines TRBV6-6 with TRBJ2-5; D possibly corresponds to TRBD1 (6 bases). With 6 bases removed from V and 4 bases from J, the gap between germline ends came to 12 bases. The CDR3 has 13 amino acids. CDR1 MNHNY and CDR2 SVGAGI come from the germline V gene (reference sequence). CDR3 residues: CASRAQGGETQYF. The DNA for the CDR3 is TGTGCCAGCAGAGCACAGGGTGGAGAGACCCAGTACTTC.

This clone showed up just once. Other DNA variants within this sample encode the same CDR3. J is TRBJ1-5 and V is TRBV28; no clear D. This CDR3 comprises 13 residues. Germline values: CDR1 MDHEN, CDR2 SYDVKM. The V gene lost 6 bases and the J gene lost 4 bases, with 10 bases spanning the gap. The CDR3 region is CASSLDSNQPQHF. Here the CDR3 DNA reads TGTGCCAGCAGCCTGGACTCGAATCAGCCCCAGCATTTT.

The chain couples TRBV20-1 to TRBJ1-2; the D gene is possibly TRBD1 (6 bases). The germline V gene has CDR1 DFQATT and CDR2 SNEGSKA (reference sequence). This CDR3 comprises 11 residues. The germline V and J ends were trimmed by 3 bases and 8 bases, with 10 bases remaining between them. Here the CDR3 reads CSASQGSGYTF. CDR3 DNA sequence: TGCAGTGCTAGTCAGGGGTCCGGCTACACCTTC.

The rearrangement uses TRBV2 and TRBJ1-5, with TRBD1 matching over 7 bases. CDR3 size: 14 residues. The germline V gene has CDR1 SNHLY and CDR2 FYNNEI. V gave up 4 bases and J gave up 3 bases; unmatched junction bases: 3. CDR3: CASSATGTNQPQHF. Written as DNA, the CDR3 is TGTGCCAGCAGTGCGACAGGGACCAATCAGCCCCAGCATTTT.

V gene TRBV7-2 combines with J gene TRBJ1-1; D is unresolved. Per the germline V gene, CDR1 is SGHTA and CDR2 is FQGNSA. This CDR3 is built from 14 residues. V lost 1 base and J 4 bases, leaving 10 bases between the germline ends. In DNA form, the CDR3 reads TGTGCCAGCAGCTTAGATATGTACAGCACTGAAGCTTTCTTT. This sequence encodes CASSLDMYSTEAFF.

The V gene is TRBV23-1, the J gene TRBJ2-7, with D unclear. TRBV23-1 falls under the ORF class, with uncertain function. This CDR3 spans 13 amino acids. Trimming cost V 4 bases and J 4 bases, with 11 bases left between them. The CDR3 here is CASSLELRYEQYF. The CDR3 bases are TGCGCCAGCAGTCTTGAGCTCCGGTACGAGCAGTACTTC.

The rearrangement joins TRBV27 to TRBJ2-1; 9 bases agree with TRBD1. This CDR3 contains 13 residues. Per germline, CDR1 MNHEY and CDR2 SMNVEV (reference sequence). The trim removed 6 bases at V and 8 bases at J, leaving 5 bases unmatched. CDR3 in amino acids: CASSQQGAYEQFF. The DNA for the CDR3 is TGTGCCAGCAGCCAACAGGGGGCCTATGAGCAGTTCTTC.

The chain carries TRBV27 and TRBJ2-7; 7 positions match TRBD2. The junction had 1 base not matched to a gene; V was cut back by 0 bases and J by 5 bases. Germline CDR1 is MNHEY and CDR2 is SMNVEV (reference sequence). This CDR3 region has 13 residues. CDR3: CASSLSGGNEQYF. The CDR3 coding sequence is TGTGCCAGCAGTTTATCGGGGGGGAACGAGCAGTACTTC.

This chain connects TRBV5-1 to TRBJ2-5; 15 bases fit TRBD2. Germline lookup yields CDR1 SGHRS and CDR2 YFSETQ. CDR3 length: 17 residues. J was trimmed by 5 bases and V by 4 bases; bases with no gene match: 9. The DNA for the CDR3 is TGCGCCAGCAGCCCGGGACTAGCGGGAGGTAGATGGGAGACCCAGTACTTC. This codes for CASSPGLAGGRWETQYF.

The chain joins TRBV6-4 to TRBJ2-2, with a tentative D call TRBD1 (6 bases). V lost 3 bases to trimming and J lost 3 bases, with 11 bases between them. The CDR3 totals 15 residues. Germline V lookup: CDR1 MRHNA, CDR2 SNTAGT. Here the CDR3 reads CASSESAGDTGELFF. Written as DNA, the CDR3 is TGTGCCAGCAGTGAATCGGCAGGGGACACCGGGGAGCTGTTTTTT.

The V call is TRBV9, the J call TRBJ1-2; no reliable D call. CDR1 SGDLS and CDR2 YYNGEE come from the germline V gene. Trimming removed 3 bases at V and 4 bases at J, with 19 bases between. The CDR3 is 16 residues long. The CDR3 DNA reads TGTGCCAGCAGCGGAGGCCAAACGGACGGACTCTATGGCTACACCTTC. Amino acid sequence: CASSGGQTDGLYGYTF.

This clone is a singleton in its sample. This chain uses TRBV30 with TRBJ2-1; possible D gene TRBD2, 5 bases. Germline lookup yields CDR1 GTSNPN and CDR2 SVGIG (reference sequence). The V and J ends lost 1 base and 0 bases respectively, with 10 bases between them. The CDR3 consists of 15 residues. CDR3: CAWSGTSISYNEQFF. CDR3 in DNA: TGTGCCTGGAGTGGAACTAGTATCTCCTACAATGAGCAGTTCTTC.

This clone was seen just once. CDR3 amino acids: CASSTRTGVTDTQYF. The CDR3 coding sequence is TGTGCCAGCAGTACACGGACAGGGGTGACAGATACGCAGTATTTT. This chain uses TRBV27 with TRBJ2-3; 9 positions agree with TRBD1. In germline, CDR1 is MNHEY, CDR2 SMNVEV (reference sequence). This CDR3 has 15 residues. The trim removed 5 bases at V and 3 bases at J, leaving 6 bases unmatched.

V usage is TRBV28 and J usage is TRBJ1-5; D gene uncertain. CDR3 length: 12 residues. Per the germline V gene, CDR1 is MDHEN and CDR2 is SYDVKM. Trimming removed 8 bases at V and 11 bases at J, with 16 bases between. The CDR3 sequence is CASHLPGEAQHF. CDR3 bases: TGTGCCAGCCATCTGCCCGGGGAGGCCCAGCATTTT.

V and J are TRBV4-1 and TRBJ1-2, with D maybe TRBD1 (6 bases). V was clipped by 2 bases and J by 2 bases, with 12 bases between them. The CDR3 loop spans 15 amino acids. Per germline, CDR1 MGHRA and CDR2 YSYEKL. CDR3 in amino acids: CASSQQDSANYGYTF. CDR3 nucleotide sequence: TGCGCCAGCAGCCAACAGGACAGCGCCAACTATGGCTACACCTTC.

The J gene is TRBJ2-5, the V gene TRBV20-1; the D is unclear. Germline V gene sequence: CDR1 DFQATT, CDR2 SNEGSKA (reference sequence). This CDR3 region has 11 residues. Trimming cost V 3 bases and J 4 bases, with 6 bases left between them. CDR3 DNA: TGCAGTGCTAGTCATCCAGAGACCCAGTACTTC. It yields the protein CSASHPETQYF.

The chain links TRBV6-5 to TRBJ1-5, with TRBD1 matching 7 bases. Germline V lookup: CDR1 MNHEY, CDR2 SVGAGI. Trimming at V came to 5 bases and at J to 4 bases, leaving 5 bases not matched to a gene. This CDR3 is 14 amino acids long. The CDR3 nucleotides read TGTGCCAGCAGTATAGACAGGGCGAATCAGCCCCAGCATTTT. Residues: CASSIDRANQPQHF.